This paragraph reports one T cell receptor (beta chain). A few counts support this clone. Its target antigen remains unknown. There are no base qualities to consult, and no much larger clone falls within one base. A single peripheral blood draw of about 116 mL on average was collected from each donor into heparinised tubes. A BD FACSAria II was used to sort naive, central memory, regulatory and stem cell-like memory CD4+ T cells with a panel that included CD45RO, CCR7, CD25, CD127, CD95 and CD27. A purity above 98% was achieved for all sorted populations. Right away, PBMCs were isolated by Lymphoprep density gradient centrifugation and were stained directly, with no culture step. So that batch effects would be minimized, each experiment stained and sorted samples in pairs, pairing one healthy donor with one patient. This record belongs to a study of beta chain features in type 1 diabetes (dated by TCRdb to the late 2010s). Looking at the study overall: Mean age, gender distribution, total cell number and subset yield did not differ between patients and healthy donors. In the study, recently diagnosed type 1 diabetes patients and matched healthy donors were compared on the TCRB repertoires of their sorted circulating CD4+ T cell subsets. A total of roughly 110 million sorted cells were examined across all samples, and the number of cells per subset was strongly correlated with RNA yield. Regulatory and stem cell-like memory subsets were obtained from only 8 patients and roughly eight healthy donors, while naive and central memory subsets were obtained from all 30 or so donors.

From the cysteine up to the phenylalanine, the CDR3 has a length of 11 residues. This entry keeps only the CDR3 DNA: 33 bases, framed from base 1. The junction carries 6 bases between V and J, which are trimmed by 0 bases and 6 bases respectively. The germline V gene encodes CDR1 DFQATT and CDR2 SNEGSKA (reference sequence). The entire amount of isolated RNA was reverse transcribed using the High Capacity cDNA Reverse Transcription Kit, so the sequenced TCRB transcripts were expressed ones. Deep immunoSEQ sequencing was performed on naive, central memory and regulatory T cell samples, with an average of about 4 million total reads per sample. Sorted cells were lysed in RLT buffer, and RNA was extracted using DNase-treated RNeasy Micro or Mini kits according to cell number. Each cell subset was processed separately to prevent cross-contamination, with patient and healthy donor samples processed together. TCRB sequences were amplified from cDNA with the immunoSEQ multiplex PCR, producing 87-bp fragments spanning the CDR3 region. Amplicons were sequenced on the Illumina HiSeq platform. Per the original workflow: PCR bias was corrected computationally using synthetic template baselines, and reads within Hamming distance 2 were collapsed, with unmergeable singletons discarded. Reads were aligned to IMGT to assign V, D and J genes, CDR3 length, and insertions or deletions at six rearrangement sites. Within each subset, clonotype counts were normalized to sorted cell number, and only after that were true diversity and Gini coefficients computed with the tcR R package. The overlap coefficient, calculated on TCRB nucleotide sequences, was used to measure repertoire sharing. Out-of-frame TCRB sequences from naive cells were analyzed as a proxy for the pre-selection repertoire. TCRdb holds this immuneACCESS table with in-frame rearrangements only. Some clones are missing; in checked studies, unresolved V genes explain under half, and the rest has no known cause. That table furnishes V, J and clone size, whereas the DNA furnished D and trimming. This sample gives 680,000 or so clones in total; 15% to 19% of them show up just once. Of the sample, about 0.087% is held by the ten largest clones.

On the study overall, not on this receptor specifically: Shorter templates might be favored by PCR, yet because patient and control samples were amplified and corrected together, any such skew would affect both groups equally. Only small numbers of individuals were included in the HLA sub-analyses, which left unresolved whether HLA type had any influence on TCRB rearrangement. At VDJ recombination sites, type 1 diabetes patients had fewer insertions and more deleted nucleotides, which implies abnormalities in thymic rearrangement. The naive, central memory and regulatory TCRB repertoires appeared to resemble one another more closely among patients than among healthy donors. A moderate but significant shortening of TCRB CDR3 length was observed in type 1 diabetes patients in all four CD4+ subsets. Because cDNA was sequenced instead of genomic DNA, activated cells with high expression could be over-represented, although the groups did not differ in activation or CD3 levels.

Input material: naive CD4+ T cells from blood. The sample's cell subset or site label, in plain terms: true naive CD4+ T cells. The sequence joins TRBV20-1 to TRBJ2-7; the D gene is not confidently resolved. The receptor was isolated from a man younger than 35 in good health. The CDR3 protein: CSARDWPEQYF. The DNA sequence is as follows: TGCAGTGCTAGAGATTGGCCCGAGCAGTACTTC.